The present entry profiles one TCR beta chain with its context. This record comes from a study of control samples from healthy donors and cancer patients. V shed 3 bases and J shed 2 bases, with 14 bases lying between them. The V gene's germline CDR1 is DFQATT and CDR2 SNEGSKA (reference sequence). The CDR3 has 14 residues. Using immunoSEQ multiplex PCR, the repertoire was profiled, and TCRdb retains in-frame clones only, with some absent. The sample lists just under 80,000 clones; about 87% were seen once. The specimen was PBMCs. This sequence was found in a woman aged 60-75 years with head and neck cancer. The genes are TRBV20-1 and TRBJ2-7; perhaps D is TRBD1 or TRBD2 (5 bases each). CDR3 in amino acids: CSASPGRGAYEQYF. CDR3 sequence (DNA): TGCAGTGCTAGTCCTGGACGAGGGGCCTACGAGCAGTACTTC.